This T cell receptor (beta chain) emerged from a study of T cell responses to AZD1222 COVID-19 vaccine. Looking at the study overall: Second-dose intervals of approximately 4 or approximately 12 weeks were pooled.

General study results and limits: Seropositive at baseline were only a handful of AZD1222 recipients.

A note on this clone: The antigen is undetermined.

TCRdb keeps only in-frame clones here, not all; method: immunoSEQ multiplex PCR. This table has about 100,000 clones, around 83% appearing once. This specimen was peripheral blood, taken on day 0 of AZD1222 vaccination. The receptor was derived from an adult in good health.

The CDR3 bases are TGTGCCAGCAGCCTAGGAGGACTAGCGGGGGCGCAGACCCAGTACTTC. It codes for CASSLGGLAGAQTQYF. The chain is built from TRBV7-7 and TRBJ2-5; TRBD2 matches at 13 bases. V was pared by 5 bases and J by 6 bases, with 9 bases of the junction left unmatched. This CDR3 region has 16 residues. CDR1 is SSHAT, CDR2 FNYEAQ, per germline (reference sequence).